Described below is a single T cell receptor beta chain sequence and its context. Its target is unknown. TCRdb's copy holds only in-frame clones and misses some; the assay was immunoSEQ multiplex PCR. The sample has about 470,000 clones; about nine tenths are singletons. Described treatment: about 20 received Ad26.COV2.S at low or high dose, single or two shots; 5 received placebo; per-sample allocation not given. Sampling happened 63 days after the first vaccine or placebo injection. This specimen comes from a study of Ad26.COV2.S vaccination and SARS-CoV-2 variants. Study overall: Sample donor was a member of the COV1001 Ad26.COV2.S trial arm. Ad26.COV2.S shots went into the muscle once or twice, 56 days apart.

The CDR3 is 13 residues long. The germline V and J ends were trimmed by 5 bases and 4 bases, with 10 bases remaining between them. From germline, CDR1 is KGHDR and CDR2 SFDVKD. Whole-study findings and limits: TCR breadth and depth analyses may have underestimated total T cell responses.

The sample was peripheral blood, taken in a trial of Ad26.COV2.S vaccine versus placebo. The sequence came from a person aged 18 to 65 who received the Ad26.COV2.S COVID-19 vaccine or a placebo. The rearrangement joins TRBV24-1 to TRBJ2-5, with D perhaps TRBD1 (5 bases). DNA of the CDR3: TGTGCCACCAGTGCGATTAGGGGAGAGACCCAGTACTTC. Translated: CATSAIRGETQYF.